The 22 T cell receptor beta chains listed next were all sequenced from one sample in a study of T cells in localized non-small cell lung cancer. The repertoire was sequenced with immunoSEQ multiplex PCR; TCRdb's copy has only in-frame clones and lacks some. The table has over 55,000 clones, 90% seen once. Sequencing used peripheral blood, obtained before any cancer treatment. The receptors come from a woman aged 40-69 years with stage I lung adenocarcinoma.

This clone was observed a single time. The J gene is TRBJ1-6, the V gene TRBV10-3; the match to TRBD1 covers 11 bases. The CDR3 extends over 15 amino acids. Trimming removed 6 bases from V and 9 bases from J; junction bases left unmatched: 7. Germline V gene sequence: CDR1 ENHRY, CDR2 SYGVKD. The CDR3, as DNA: TGTGCCATCAGCTCAGGGGGACAGGGGGGTTCACCCCTCCACTTT. This translates into CAISSGGQGGSPLHF.

This sequence joins TRBV11-2 and TRBJ2-7; D unresolved. Germline assignment: CDR1 SGHAT and CDR2 FQNNGV. The CDR3 spans 12 residues. Trimming removed 0 bases at V and 6 bases at J, with 6 bases between. CDR3 bases: TGTGCCAGCAGCTTAGAAGGTTTCGAGCAGTACTTC. As protein: CASSLEGFEQYF.

This clone was observed a few times. The V call is TRBV4-3, the J call TRBJ2-7; TRBD1 agrees at 9 bases. In germline, CDR1 is LGHNA, CDR2 YSLEER. There are 15 residues in the CDR3. J gave up 2 bases and V 2 bases, and 4 bases lay outside the gene matches. The CDR3 nucleotides are TGCGCCAGCAGCCAATCGGGACAGGGTACCTACGAGCAGTACTTC. Translated, it gives CASSQSGQGTYEQYF.

The CDR3 DNA is TGTGCCAGCAGAGGGACGGCAAATAGCAATCAGCCCCAGCATTTT. Protein sequence: CASRGTANSNQPQHF. The J gene is TRBJ1-5, the V gene TRBV2, with a weak D call TRBD1 (5 bases). The germline CDR1 and CDR2 sequences are SNHLY and FYNNEI. V shed 6 bases and J shed 0 bases, with 12 bases lying between them. This CDR3 has 15 residues.

This chain connects TRBV13 to TRBJ1-4; D uncertain. CDR3 length: 14 amino acids. With 2 bases removed from V and 3 bases from J, the gap between germline ends came to 7 bases. Germline CDR1 reads PRHDT; CDR2 reads FYEKMQ (reference sequence). In nucleotides, the CDR3 is TGTGCCAGCAGCTTATACGGCTCTAATGAAAAACTGTTTTTT. Translating gives CASSLYGSNEKLFF. Filled out from reference TRBV13 and TRBJ1-4, the complete variable domain reads AAGVIQSPRHLIKEKRETATLKCYPIPRHDTVYWYQQGPGQDPQFLISFYEKMQSDKGSIPDRFSAQQFSDYHSELNMSSLELGDSALYFCASSLYGSNEKLFFGSGTQLSVL.

V usage is TRBV18 and J usage is TRBJ1-4, with a weak D call TRBD1 (6 bases). Trimming took 2 bases from V and 8 from J, leaving 18 bases between them. In germline, CDR1 is KGHSH, CDR2 LQKENI. The CDR3 contains 16 residues. The CDR3 sequence is CASSPGPGDVGEKLFF. The CDR3 DNA follows: TGTGCCAGCTCACCAGGTCCAGGGGACGTTGGGGAAAAACTGTTTTTT. The variable domain in full, with the rest retrieved from reference TRBV18 and TRBJ1-4, is NAGVMQNPRHLVRRRGQEARLRCSPMKGHSHVYWYRQLPEEGLKFMVYLQKENIIDESGMPKERFSAEFPKEGPSILRIQQVVRGDSAAYFCASSPGPGDVGEKLFFGSGTQLSVL.

The chain joins TRBV19 to TRBJ2-2; D uncertain. The CDR3 length is 13 residues. The ends were cut back, 7 bases at V and 7 bases at J, with 13 bases in the middle. The germline gives CDR1 LNHDA, CDR2 SQIVND (reference sequence). The CDR3 DNA reads as TGTGCCAGTACCCCCATGAATTACGGGGAGCTGTTTTTT. Protein product: CASTPMNYGELFF. Complete variable domain (other parts from reference TRBV19 and TRBJ2-2): DGGITQSPKYLFRKEGQNVTLSCEQNLNHDAMYWYRQDPGQGLRLIYYSQIVNDFQKGDIAEGYSVSREKKESFPLTVTSAQKNPTAFYLCASTPMNYGELFFGEGSRLTVL.

The chain uses TRBV5-1 and TRBJ1-4, with D unclear. In germline, CDR1 is SGHRS, CDR2 YFSETQ. V dropped 5 bases and J dropped 8 bases, with 16 bases sitting between them. This CDR3 has 14 amino acids. DNA of the CDR3: TGCGCCAGCAGTCAGACCCCCCGGCGGGAAAAACTGTTTTTT. This sequence encodes CASSQTPRREKLFF.

This sequence joins TRBV6-1 and TRBJ2-2; 10 nucleotides align to TRBD1. This CDR3 is built from 15 residues. CDR1 MNHNS and CDR2 SASEGT come from the germline V gene. The V gene end was trimmed by 4 bases and the J gene end by 5 bases; junction bases not matched to a gene: 4. CDR3 bases: TGTGCCAGCAGTGTGAGACAGGGGGCAACCGGGGAGCTGTTTTTT. It translates to CASSVRQGATGELFF.

The chain is built from TRBV6-6 and TRBJ2-7; 10 bases are shared with TRBD2. Germline V gene lookup returns CDR1 MNHNY and CDR2 SVGAGI (reference sequence). Trimming removed 8 bases from V and 5 bases from J; junction bases left unmatched: 15. The CDR3 runs 16 residues. CDR3 region: CASLDLPSGSVDEQYF. CDR3 DNA sequence: TGTGCCAGCCTCGACCTCCCTAGCGGGAGCGTGGACGAGCAGTACTTC.

The chain links TRBV7-2 to TRBJ2-4, with TRBD1 as a possible D gene (5 bases). CDR1 and CDR2 from the germline V gene are SGHTA and FQGNSA. This CDR3 is 17 amino acids long. V lost 5 bases to trimming and J lost 1 base, with 18 bases between them. Here the CDR3 DNA reads TGTGCCAGCAGCGTCGGCTCTGCAGGGTCGGCCAAAAACATTCAGTACTTC. Protein: CASSVGSAGSAKNIQYF.

This chain joins TRBV5-1 and TRBJ1-1; possible D gene TRBD1, 6 bases. Trimming removed 3 bases from V and 3 bases from J, with 15 bases in between. Germline loops: CDR1 SGHRS, CDR2 YFSETQ. The CDR3 sequence is 15 residues long. The DNA for the CDR3 is TGCGCCAGCAGCTCCTCAGGGGATAGAGACACTGAAGCTTTCTTT. Protein: CASSSSGDRDTEAFF.

The rearrangement links TRBV11-1 to TRBJ2-7, with D possibly being TRBD2 (5 bases). With 0 bases removed from V and 4 bases from J, the gap between germline ends came to 10 bases. Germline V gene data show CDR1 as SGHAT and CDR2 as FQDESV (reference sequence). CDR3 length equals 14 residues. CDR3 sequence (DNA): TGTGCCAGCAGCTTAGCTGGGGAGAGATACGAGCAGTACTTC. This translates into CASSLAGERYEQYF.

The rearrangement uses TRBV19 and TRBJ2-2; TRBD2 matches 9 bases. The CDR3 covers 14 residues. Looked up from germline, CDR1 is LNHDA and CDR2 is SQIVND (reference sequence). Trimming at V came to 9 bases and at J to 4 bases, leaving 6 bases not matched to a gene. This chain's CDR3 is CASHISGGTGELFF. Written as DNA, the CDR3 is TGTGCCAGCCACATTAGCGGGGGCACCGGGGAGCTGTTTTTT.

The chain joins TRBV29-1 to TRBJ2-1; D unclear. V gave up 4 bases and J gave up 8 bases, with 9 bases separating them. This CDR3 is 11 amino acids long. Germline CDR1 and CDR2: SQVTM and ANQGSEA. The CDR3 loop reads CSVASEDEQFF. As DNA, the CDR3 is TGCAGCGTTGCCTCCGAGGATGAGCAGTTCTTC.

V is TRBV9 and J is TRBJ2-2, with D uncertain. The germline V and J ends were trimmed by 0 bases and 0 bases, with 6 bases remaining between them. This CDR3 is built from 15 residues. Germline CDR1 SGDLS, CDR2 YYNGEE. CDR3 in amino acids: CASSVGGANTGELFF. CDR3 DNA sequence: TGTGCCAGCAGCGTAGGGGGTGCGAACACCGGGGAGCTGTTTTTT.

The chain is built from TRBV14 and TRBJ2-1; D possibly corresponds to TRBD1 (5 bases). The CDR3 sequence is 16 residues long. V lost 0 bases to trimming and J lost 3 bases, with 12 bases between them. In germline, CDR1 is SGHDN, CDR2 FVKESK. The CDR3 region has the DNA TGTGCCAGCAGCCAAGAACCAGGGATTTTCTACAATGAGCAGTTCTTC. Amino acid sequence: CASSQEPGIFYNEQFF.

V usage is TRBV5-5 and J usage is TRBJ1-4; 9 bases agree with TRBD1. CDR3 length: 16 amino acids. V lost 4 bases and J lost 1; bases outside the gene matches: 5. Germline CDR1 is SGHKS and CDR2 is YYEKEE (reference sequence). Written as DNA, the CDR3 is TGTGCCAGCAGCGAAGGGACAGGGAGAACTAATGAAAAACTGTTTTTT. Residues: CASSEGTGRTNEKLFF.

The V call is TRBV2, the J call TRBJ1-5, with a tentative D call TRBD1 (6 bases). This CDR3 is 14 amino acids long. The V gene's germline CDR1 is SNHLY and CDR2 FYNNEI. V was pared by 6 bases and J by 0 bases, with 9 bases between. DNA of the CDR3: TGTGCCAGCAGACGGACAGATAGCAATCAGCCCCAGCATTTT. It codes for CASRRTDSNQPQHF. Combining the CDR3 with reference TRBV2 and TRBJ1-5 gives the whole variable domain EPEVTQTPSHQVTQMGQEVILRCVPISNHLYFYWYRQILGQKVEFLVSFYNNEISEKSEIFDDQFSVERPDGSNFTLKIRSTKLEDSAMYFCASRRTDSNQPQHFGDGTRLSIL.

The chain links TRBV29-1 to TRBJ1-2; perhaps TRBD1 as D (5 bases). This CDR3 is 14 amino acids long. CDR1 SQVTM and CDR2 ANQGSEA come from the germline V gene. The germline V and J ends were trimmed by 3 bases and 0 bases, with 11 bases remaining between them. The CDR3 sequence is CSVDEGPSNYGYTF. The DNA of the CDR3 is TGCAGCGTTGACGAGGGACCCTCTAACTATGGCTACACCTTC.

The rearrangement uses TRBV4-3 and TRBJ2-1, with D possibly called TRBD1 or TRBD2 (6 bases each). Trimming removed 3 bases from V and 3 bases from J, with 12 bases in between. CDR1 and CDR2 from the germline V gene are LGHNA and YSLEER. The CDR3 spans 15 residues. The CDR3 here is CASSQGGGSYNEQFF. The CDR3 DNA reads as TGCGCCAGCAGCCAGGGGGGCGGCAGCTACAATGAGCAGTTCTTC.

This chain joins TRBV7-2 and TRBJ2-1; maybe TRBD2 (5 bases). The CDR3 is 15 amino acids. Trimming removed 5 bases from V and 7 bases from J, with 18 bases in between. CDR1 and CDR2 from the germline V gene are SGHTA and FQGNSA. This CDR3 reads CASSPPPGSGNEQFF. Written as DNA, the CDR3 is TGTGCCAGCAGCCCCCCCCCGGGGTCTGGGAATGAGCAGTTCTTC.